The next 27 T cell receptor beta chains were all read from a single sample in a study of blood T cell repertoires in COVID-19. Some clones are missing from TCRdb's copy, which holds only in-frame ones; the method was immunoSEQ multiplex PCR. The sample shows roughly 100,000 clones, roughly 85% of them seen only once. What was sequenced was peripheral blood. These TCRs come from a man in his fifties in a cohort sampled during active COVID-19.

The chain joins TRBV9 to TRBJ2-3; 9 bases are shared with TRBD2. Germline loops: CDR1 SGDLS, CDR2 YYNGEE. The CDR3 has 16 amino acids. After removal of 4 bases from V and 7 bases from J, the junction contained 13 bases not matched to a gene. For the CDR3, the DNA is TGTGCCAGCAGCCCCGCAGGTAGCGGGGGCATAAATACGCAGTATTTT. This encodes CASSPAGSGGINTQYF.

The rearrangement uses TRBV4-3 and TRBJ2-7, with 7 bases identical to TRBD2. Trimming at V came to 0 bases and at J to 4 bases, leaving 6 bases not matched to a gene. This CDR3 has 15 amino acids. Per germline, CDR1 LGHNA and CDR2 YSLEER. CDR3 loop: CASSQEGRGTYEQYF. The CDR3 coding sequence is TGCGCCAGCAGCCAAGAGGGGAGGGGAACTTACGAGCAGTACTTC.

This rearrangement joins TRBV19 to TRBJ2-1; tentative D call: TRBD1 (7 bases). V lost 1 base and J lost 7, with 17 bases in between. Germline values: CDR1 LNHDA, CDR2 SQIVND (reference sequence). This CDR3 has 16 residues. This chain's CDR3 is CASSIGWQGGVNEQFF. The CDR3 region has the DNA TGTGCCAGTAGTATAGGATGGCAGGGGGGTGTTAATGAGCAGTTCTTC. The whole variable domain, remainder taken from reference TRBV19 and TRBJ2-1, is DGGITQSPKYLFRKEGQNVTLSCEQNLNHDAMYWYRQDPGQGLRLIYYSQIVNDFQKGDIAEGYSVSREKKESFPLTVTSAQKNPTAFYLCASSIGWQGGVNEQFFGPGTRLTVL.

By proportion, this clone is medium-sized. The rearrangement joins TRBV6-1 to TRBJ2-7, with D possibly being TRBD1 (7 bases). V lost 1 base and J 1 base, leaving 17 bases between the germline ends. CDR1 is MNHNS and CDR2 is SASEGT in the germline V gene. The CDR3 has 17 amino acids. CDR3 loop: CASSEDPTGTLSYEQYV. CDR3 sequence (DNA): TGTGCCAGCAGTGAAGACCCGACAGGGACTCTTTCCTACGAGCAGTACGTC.

Written as DNA, the CDR3 is TGTGCCAGCAGCTTCCCCTTAGCGGGGGTTCCGACCGGGGAGCTGTTTTTT. It translates to CASSFPLAGVPTGELFF. The chain recombines TRBV7-2 with TRBJ2-2; 9 nucleotides agree with TRBD2. Germline lookup yields CDR1 SGHTA and CDR2 FQGNSA. With 3 bases clipped from V and 5 bases from J, the junction kept 10 bases outside the gene matches. CDR3 length equals 17 residues.

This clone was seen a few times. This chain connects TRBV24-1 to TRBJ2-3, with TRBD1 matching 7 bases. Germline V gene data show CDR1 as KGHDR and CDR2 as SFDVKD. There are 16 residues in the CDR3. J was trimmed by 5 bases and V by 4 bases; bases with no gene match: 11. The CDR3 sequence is CATSDPGGSRGDTQYF. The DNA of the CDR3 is TGTGCCACCAGTGACCCAGGGGGTTCCCGTGGAGATACGCAGTATTTT.

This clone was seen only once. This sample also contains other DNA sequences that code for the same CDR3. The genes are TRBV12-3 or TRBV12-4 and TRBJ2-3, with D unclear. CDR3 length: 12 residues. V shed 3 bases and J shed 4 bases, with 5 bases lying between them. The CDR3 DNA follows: TGTGCCAGCAGTTTGCGGCCAGATACGCAGTATTTT. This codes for CASSLRPDTQYF.

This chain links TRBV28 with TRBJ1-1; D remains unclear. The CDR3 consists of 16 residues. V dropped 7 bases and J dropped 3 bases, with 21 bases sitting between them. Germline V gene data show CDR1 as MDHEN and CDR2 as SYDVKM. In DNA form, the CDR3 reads TGTGCCAGCACCTCTTTGGTGTGGCTTGAGGACACTGAAGCTTTCTTT. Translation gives CASTSLVWLEDTEAFF.

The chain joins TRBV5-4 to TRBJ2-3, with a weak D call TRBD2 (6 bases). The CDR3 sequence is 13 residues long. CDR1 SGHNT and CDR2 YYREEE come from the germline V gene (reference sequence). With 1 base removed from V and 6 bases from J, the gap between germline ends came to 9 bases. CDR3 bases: TGTGCCAGCAGCTTGTTGGGGGGTGATACGCAGTATTTT. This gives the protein CASSLLGGDTQYF.

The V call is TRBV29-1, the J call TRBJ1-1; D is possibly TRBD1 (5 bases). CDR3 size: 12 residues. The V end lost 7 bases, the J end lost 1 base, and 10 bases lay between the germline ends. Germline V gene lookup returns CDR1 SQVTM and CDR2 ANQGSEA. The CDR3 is CSGAQGNTEAFF. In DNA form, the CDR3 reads TGCAGCGGTGCGCAGGGGAACACTGAAGCTTTCTTT. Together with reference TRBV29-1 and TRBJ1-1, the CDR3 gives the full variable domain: SAVISQKPSRDICQRGTSLTIQCQVDSQVTMMFWYRQQPGQSLTLIATANQGSEATYESGFVIDKFPISRPNLTFSTLTVSNMSPEDSSIYLCSGAQGNTEAFFGQGTRLTVV.

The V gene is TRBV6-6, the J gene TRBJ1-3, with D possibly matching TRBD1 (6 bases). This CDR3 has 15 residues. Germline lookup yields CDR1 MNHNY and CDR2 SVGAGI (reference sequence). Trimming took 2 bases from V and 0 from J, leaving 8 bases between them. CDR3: CASSYDRNSGNTIYF. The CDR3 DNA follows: TGTGCCAGCAGTTACGACAGGAACTCTGGAAACACCATATATTTT.

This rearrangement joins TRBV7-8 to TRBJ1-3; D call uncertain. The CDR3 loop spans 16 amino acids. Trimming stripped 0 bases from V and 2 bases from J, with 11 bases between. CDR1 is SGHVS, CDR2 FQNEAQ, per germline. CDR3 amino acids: CASSLAVARAGNTIYF. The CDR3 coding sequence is TGTGCCAGCAGCTTAGCGGTGGCTCGTGCTGGAAACACCATATATTTT.

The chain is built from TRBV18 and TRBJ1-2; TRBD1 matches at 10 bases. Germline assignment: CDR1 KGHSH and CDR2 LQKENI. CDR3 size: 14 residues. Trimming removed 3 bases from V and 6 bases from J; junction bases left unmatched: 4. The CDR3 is CASSPWTGGNGYTF. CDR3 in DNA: TGTGCCAGCTCACCTTGGACAGGGGGTAATGGCTACACCTTC. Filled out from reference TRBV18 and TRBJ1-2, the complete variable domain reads NAGVMQNPRHLVRRRGQEARLRCSPMKGHSHVYWYRQLPEEGLKFMVYLQKENIIDESGMPKERFSAEFPKEGPSILRIQQVVRGDSAAYFCASSPWTGGNGYTFGSGTRLTVV.

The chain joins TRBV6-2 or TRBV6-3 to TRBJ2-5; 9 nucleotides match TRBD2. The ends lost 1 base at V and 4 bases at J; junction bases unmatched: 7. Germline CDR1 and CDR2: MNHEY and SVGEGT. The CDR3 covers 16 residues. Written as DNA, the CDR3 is TGTGCCAGCAGTTACTTTAGCGGGGGAAGTCGAGAGACCCAGTACTTC. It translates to CASSYFSGGSRETQYF.

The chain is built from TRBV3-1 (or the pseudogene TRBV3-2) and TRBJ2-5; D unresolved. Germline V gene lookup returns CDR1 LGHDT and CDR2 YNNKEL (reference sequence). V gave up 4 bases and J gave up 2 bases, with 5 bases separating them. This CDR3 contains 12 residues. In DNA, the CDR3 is TGTGCCAGCAGCCGGCTTCAAGAGACCCAGTACTTC. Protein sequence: CASSRLQETQYF.

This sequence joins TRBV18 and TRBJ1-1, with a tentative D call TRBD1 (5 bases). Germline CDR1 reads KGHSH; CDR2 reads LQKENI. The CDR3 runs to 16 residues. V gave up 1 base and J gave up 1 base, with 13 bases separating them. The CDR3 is CASSPRGGPSNTEAFF. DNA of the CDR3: TGTGCCAGCTCACCACGGGGGGGACCCTCGAACACTGAAGCTTTCTTT. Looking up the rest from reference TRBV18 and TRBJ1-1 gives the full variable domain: NAGVMQNPRHLVRRRGQEARLRCSPMKGHSHVYWYRQLPEEGLKFMVYLQKENIIDESGMPKERFSAEFPKEGPSILRIQQVVRGDSAAYFCASSPRGGPSNTEAFFGQGTRLTVV.

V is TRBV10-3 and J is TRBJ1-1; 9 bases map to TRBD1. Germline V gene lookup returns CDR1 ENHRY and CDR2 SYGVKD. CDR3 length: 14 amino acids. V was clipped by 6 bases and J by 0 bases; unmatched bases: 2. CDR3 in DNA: TGTGCCATCAGAGGGACAGGGCTGAACACTGAAGCTTTCTTT. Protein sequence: CAIRGTGLNTEAFF.

Here the CDR3 reads CASSLVLPANTGELFF. The CDR3 bases are TGTGCCAGCAGTTTGGTTCTCCCGGCGAACACCGGGGAGCTGTTTTTT. The chain uses TRBV27 and TRBJ2-2, with D unclear. V lost 3 bases and J 0 bases, leaving 11 bases between the germline ends. The germline CDR1 and CDR2 sequences are MNHEY and SMNVEV (reference sequence). This CDR3 has 16 amino acids.

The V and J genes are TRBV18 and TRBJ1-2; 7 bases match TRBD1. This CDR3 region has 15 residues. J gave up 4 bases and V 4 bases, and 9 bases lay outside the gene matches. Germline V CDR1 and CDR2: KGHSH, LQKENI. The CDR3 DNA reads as TGTGCCAGCTCACGAACGTTGGGACAGATCTATGGCTACACCTTC. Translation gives CASSRTLGQIYGYTF. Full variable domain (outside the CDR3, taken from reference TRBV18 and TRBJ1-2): NAGVMQNPRHLVRRRGQEARLRCSPMKGHSHVYWYRQLPEEGLKFMVYLQKENIIDESGMPKERFSAEFPKEGPSILRIQQVVRGDSAAYFCASSRTLGQIYGYTFGSGTRLTVV.

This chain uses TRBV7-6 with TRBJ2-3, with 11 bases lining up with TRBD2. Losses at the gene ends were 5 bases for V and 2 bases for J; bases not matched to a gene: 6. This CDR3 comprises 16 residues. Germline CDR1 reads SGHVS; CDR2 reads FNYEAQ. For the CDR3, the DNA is TGTGCCAGCAGCCCTCTAGCGGGGGGCCCCACAGATACGCAGTATTTT. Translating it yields CASSPLAGGPTDTQYF.

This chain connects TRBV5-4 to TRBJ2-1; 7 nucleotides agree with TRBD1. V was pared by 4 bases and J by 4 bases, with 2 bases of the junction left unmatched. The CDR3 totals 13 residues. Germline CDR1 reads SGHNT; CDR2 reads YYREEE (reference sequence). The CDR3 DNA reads TGTGCCAGCAGCCAACAGGGGTACAATGAGCAGTTCTTC. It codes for CASSQQGYNEQFF.

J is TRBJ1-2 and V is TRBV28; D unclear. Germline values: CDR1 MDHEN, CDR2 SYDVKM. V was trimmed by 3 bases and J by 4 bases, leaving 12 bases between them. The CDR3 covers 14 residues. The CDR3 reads CASSFSVRGYGYTF. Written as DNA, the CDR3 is TGTGCCAGCAGTTTTTCGGTGAGAGGCTATGGCTACACCTTC.

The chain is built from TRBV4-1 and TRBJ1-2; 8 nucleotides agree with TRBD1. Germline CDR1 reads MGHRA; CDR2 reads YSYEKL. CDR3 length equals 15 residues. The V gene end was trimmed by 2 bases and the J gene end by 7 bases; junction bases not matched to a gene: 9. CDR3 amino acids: CASSQLAGGHGGYTF. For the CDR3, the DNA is TGCGCCAGCAGCCAACTCGCAGGGGGCCACGGTGGCTACACCTTC.

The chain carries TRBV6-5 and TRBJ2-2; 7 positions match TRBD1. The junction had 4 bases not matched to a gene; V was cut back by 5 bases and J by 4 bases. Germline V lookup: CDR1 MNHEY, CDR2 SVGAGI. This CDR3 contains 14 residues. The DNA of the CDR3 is TGTGCCAGCAGTCCCGGACAGGCCACCGGGGAGCTGTTTTTT. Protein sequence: CASSPGQATGELFF.

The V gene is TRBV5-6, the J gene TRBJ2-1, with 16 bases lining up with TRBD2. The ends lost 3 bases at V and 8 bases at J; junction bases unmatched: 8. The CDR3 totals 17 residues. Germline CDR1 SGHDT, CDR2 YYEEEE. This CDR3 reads CASSSGTSGGAIDEQFF. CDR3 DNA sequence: TGTGCCAGCAGCTCCGGGACTAGCGGGGGGGCTATCGATGAGCAGTTCTTC. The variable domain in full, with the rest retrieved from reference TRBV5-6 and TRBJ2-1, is DAGVTQSPTHLIKTRGQQVTLRCSPKSGHDTVSWYQQALGQGPQFIFQYYEEEERQRGNFPDRFSGHQFPNYSSELNVNALLLGDSALYLCASSSGTSGGAIDEQFFGPGTRLTVL.

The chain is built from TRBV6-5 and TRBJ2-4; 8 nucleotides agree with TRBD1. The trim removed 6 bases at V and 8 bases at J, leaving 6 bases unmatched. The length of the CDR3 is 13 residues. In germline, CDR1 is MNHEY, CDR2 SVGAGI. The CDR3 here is CASSGTGRDIQYF. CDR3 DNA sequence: TGTGCCAGCAGCGGGACAGGAAGGGACATTCAGTACTTC.

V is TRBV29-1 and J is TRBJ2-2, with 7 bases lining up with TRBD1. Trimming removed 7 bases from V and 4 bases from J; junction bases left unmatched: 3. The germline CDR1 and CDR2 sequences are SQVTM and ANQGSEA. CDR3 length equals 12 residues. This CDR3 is CSAQGTTGELFF. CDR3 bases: TGCAGCGCACAGGGGACCACCGGGGAGCTGTTTTTT.